What follows are 20 T cell receptor beta chains derived from one specimen sequenced in a study of shared clonotypes between healthy human individuals. Libraries were prepared by immunoSEQ multiplex PCR; TCRdb keeps only in-frame clonotypes and omits some of them. The sample records some 580,000 clones, 95% to 98% being singletons. The sample was naive CD4+ T cells sorted from blood. Subset given: CD45RA+ positively selected. These receptors came from a woman aged 25 to 39 in good health.

The chain uses TRBV9 and TRBJ2-5; D may be TRBD2 (6 bases). This CDR3 is built from 15 residues. V dropped 3 bases and J dropped 2 bases, with 14 bases sitting between them. Germline V gene sequence: CDR1 SGDLS, CDR2 YYNGEE. The CDR3 here is CASSDSGGEQETQYF. As DNA, the CDR3 is TGTGCCAGCAGCGACTCCGGAGGGGAACAAGAGACCCAGTACTTC.

This chain joins TRBV2 and TRBJ1-1; 7 bases are shared with TRBD1. The CDR3 has 15 residues. Germline CDR1 and CDR2: SNHLY and FYNNEI. After removal of 6 bases from V and 4 bases from J, the junction contained 11 bases not matched to a gene. CDR3 in DNA: TGTGCCAGCAGACACGAGAGGGGGCGGGGCACTGAAGCTTTCTTT. It specifies CASRHERGRGTEAFF.

The V call is TRBV10-3, the J call TRBJ1-3; D is perhaps TRBD1 (6 bases). V dropped 6 bases and J dropped 8 bases, with 20 bases sitting between them. Germline V lookup: CDR1 ENHRY, CDR2 SYGVKD. CDR3 length: 15 amino acids. This chain's CDR3 is CAIRDSTGRSYTIYF. The DNA for the CDR3 is TGTGCCATCAGAGATTCGACAGGTCGCTCGTACACCATATATTTT.

The chain employs TRBV5-4 and TRBJ2-5, with TRBD1 identical over 8 bases. Germline assignment: CDR1 SGHNT and CDR2 YYREEE (reference sequence). CDR3 length: 17 amino acids. Trimming removed 4 bases from V and 0 bases from J; junction bases left unmatched: 11. The CDR3 DNA is TGTGCCAGCAGCCGGACAGGGTCGGGCGGGTACCAAGAGACCCAGTACTTC. Protein product: CASSRTGSGGYQETQYF.

This clone was seen just once. V is TRBV6-5 and J is TRBJ2-2; weak D call: TRBD2 (6 bases). This CDR3 contains 16 residues. V gave up 2 bases and J gave up 2 bases, with 12 bases separating them. Germline CDR1 is MNHEY and CDR2 is SVGAGI. The CDR3 sequence: CASSYGGTFNTGELFF. The CDR3 DNA reads as TGTGCCAGCAGTTACGGGGGGACCTTCAACACCGGGGAGCTGTTTTTT.

In this sample, this clone turned up once. This rearrangement joins TRBV19 to TRBJ1-4, with D perhaps TRBD1 (5 bases). Germline values: CDR1 LNHDA, CDR2 SQIVND (reference sequence). There are 15 residues in the CDR3. V was cut by 9 bases and J by 4 bases, with 18 bases left in between. CDR3 sequence reads: CASTSVAGSNEKLFF. For the CDR3, the DNA is TGTGCCAGCACCTCGGTTGCAGGGAGTAATGAAAAACTGTTTTTT.

This chain uses TRBV28 with TRBJ1-1; no definite D call. The ends were cut back, 8 bases at V and 5 bases at J, with 15 bases in the middle. Germline assignment: CDR1 MDHEN and CDR2 SYDVKM. The CDR3 has 13 amino acids. Here the CDR3 reads CASVFDSPTEAFF. CDR3 DNA sequence: TGTGCCAGCGTATTTGACTCGCCTACTGAAGCTTTCTTT.

This clone occurred once. The V call is TRBV7-3, the J call TRBJ1-2; tentative D call: TRBD1 (5 bases). This CDR3 is 12 amino acids long. V lost 8 bases, J lost 8 bases, and 15 bases lay in between. Per germline, CDR1 SGHTA and CDR2 FQGTGA. The CDR3 reads CASRGAGGGYTF. The CDR3 DNA sequence: TGTGCCAGCCGCGGGGCCGGCGGGGGCTACACCTTC.

The chain employs TRBV11-2 and TRBJ1-2; 9 bases are shared with TRBD1. Germline V lookup: CDR1 SGHAT, CDR2 FQNNGV. The V gene end was trimmed by 3 bases and the J gene end by 4 bases; junction bases not matched to a gene: 3. CDR3 length equals 14 residues. The CDR3 bases are TGTGCCAGCAGCTTGGAGGACAGGGGCTATGGCTACACCTTC. Residues: CASSLEDRGYGYTF. Full variable domain (rest looked up from reference TRBV11-2 and TRBJ1-2): EAGVAQSPRYKIIEKRQSVAFWCNPISGHATLYWYQQILGQGPKLLIQFQNNGVVDDSQLPKDRFSAERLKGVDSTLKIQPAKLEDSAVYLCASSLEDRGYGYTFGSGTRLTVV.

This chain connects TRBV28 to TRBJ1-3, with D tentatively TRBD1 (6 bases). CDR1 is MDHEN and CDR2 is SYDVKM in the germline V gene. The V and J ends lost 8 bases and 8 bases respectively, with 19 bases between them. The CDR3 is made up of 14 amino acids. This chain's CDR3 is CASVPGDTAHTIYF. The CDR3, as DNA: TGTGCCAGCGTCCCCGGGGACACGGCGCACACCATATATTTT.

The chain recombines TRBV27 with TRBJ1-3; 10 nucleotides match TRBD1. The trim removed 2 bases at V and 5 bases at J, leaving 3 bases unmatched. Germline CDR1 is MNHEY and CDR2 is SMNVEV (reference sequence). This CDR3 is 15 amino acids long. CDR3 amino acids: CASSLRQGARNTIYF. DNA for the CDR3: TGTGCCAGCAGTTTACGACAGGGGGCGCGAAACACCATATATTTT.

V gene TRBV28 combines with J gene TRBJ2-7; 12 bases match TRBD2. The germline V gene has CDR1 MDHEN and CDR2 SYDVKM. The CDR3 spans 12 residues. V lost 5 bases and J lost 7; bases outside the gene matches: 0. This CDR3 is CASSGLAGEQYF. CDR3 nucleotides: TGTGCCAGCAGTGGACTAGCGGGAGAGCAGTACTTC.

The rearrangement uses TRBV30 and TRBJ1-1, with 7 bases lining up with TRBD1. The CDR3 is 15 amino acids. Losses at the gene ends were 4 bases for V and 0 bases for J; bases not matched to a gene: 8. Germline V CDR1 and CDR2: GTSNPN, SVGIG (reference sequence). CDR3 loop: CAWNSGQEMNTEAFF. CDR3 bases: TGTGCCTGGAATTCTGGACAGGAGATGAACACTGAAGCTTTCTTT.

The gene calls are TRBV14 and TRBJ2-5, with no clear D. V gave up 3 bases and J gave up 4 bases, with 12 bases separating them. Germline CDR1 reads SGHDN; CDR2 reads FVKESK. The CDR3 totals 14 residues. CDR3 sequence reads: CASSQRHSSETQYF. Written as DNA, the CDR3 is TGTGCCAGCAGCCAGCGCCACTCTTCAGAGACCCAGTACTTC.

This chain joins TRBV4-1 and TRBJ2-7; 13 bases match TRBD2. CDR3 length: 15 amino acids. Germline CDR1 reads MGHRA; CDR2 reads YSYEKL. Trimming took 3 bases from V and 5 from J; bases not matched to a gene: 4. DNA of the CDR3: TGCGCCAGCAGCCAGTTGGGACTAGCGGGAAACGAGCAGTACTTC. It translates to CASSQLGLAGNEQYF.

This clone was seen just once. The chain joins TRBV6-1 to TRBJ2-5, with TRBD1 matching over 9 bases. V dropped 3 bases and J dropped 2; count of bases not matched to a gene: 7. This CDR3 is built from 16 residues. Germline V CDR1 and CDR2: MNHNS, SASEGT. The DNA for the CDR3 is TGTGCCAGCAGTGAGCGGACAGGGGTATCGCAAGAGACCCAGTACTTC. Translated: CASSERTGVSQETQYF.

The genes are TRBV19 and TRBJ2-3; maybe TRBD2 (5 bases). The germline V gene encodes CDR1 LNHDA and CDR2 SQIVND (reference sequence). This CDR3 is 16 amino acids long. V was trimmed by 1 base and J by 0 bases, leaving 11 bases between them. CDR3 bases: TGTGCCAGTAGTATAGGTCAGCGGACTAGCACAGATACGCAGTATTTT. This gives the protein CASSIGQRTSTDTQYF.

The V call is TRBV19, the J call TRBJ2-1, with 10 bases aligning to TRBD2. J gave up 4 bases and V 3 bases, and 3 bases lay outside the gene matches. Germline assignment: CDR1 LNHDA and CDR2 SQIVND (reference sequence). The CDR3 has 15 residues. CDR3 in DNA: TGTGCCAGTAGTATCACTAGCGGGGCTTACAATGAGCAGTTCTTC. Protein product: CASSITSGAYNEQFF.

This sequence joins TRBV6-5 and TRBJ2-5; 9 bases line up with TRBD2. Unmatched junction bases numbered 10, after V lost 5 bases and J lost 6 bases. The CDR3 spans 15 residues. The germline V gene encodes CDR1 MNHEY and CDR2 SVGAGI. DNA of the CDR3: TGTGCCAGCAGTCGACTAGCGGAGGGCGGTCAGACCCAGTACTTC. Translated: CASSRLAEGGQTQYF.

The chain links TRBV4-1 to TRBJ2-2, with a possible D match to TRBD2 (5 bases). The CDR3 is 16 residues long. Germline CDR1 MGHRA, CDR2 YSYEKL. The V gene lost 0 bases and the J gene lost 7 bases, with 15 bases spanning the gap. CDR3 protein: CASSQETPAVDGELFF. In DNA form, the CDR3 reads TGCGCCAGCAGCCAAGAGACTCCAGCGGTAGACGGGGAGCTGTTTTTT.